This note documents a single T cell receptor (beta chain) sequence. As yet, its antigen is unknown. The data are from a study of cytomegalovirus exposure and HLA in healthy donors. Study-wide results and limits: A later analysis found most CMV-associated TCR beta chains apparently HLA-restricted.

Use of 60 Vbeta and 13 Jbeta primers characterized the PCR. Libraries were prepared by immunoSEQ multiplex PCR; TCRdb keeps only in-frame clonotypes and omits some of them. The sample yields about 67,000 clones, of which the top ten take up approximately 16%. Germline CDR1 and CDR2: SGHVS and FNYEAQ. The CDR3 spans 16 residues. V shed 5 bases and J 4 bases; nucleotides not matched to a gene: 7. Sequenced: PBMCs. The receptor's source is a boy between 10 and 17 years old in good health and CMV-seronegative. The genes are TRBV7-6 and TRBJ2-2, with 10 bases matching TRBD1. The CDR3 sequence: CASSTDRGQVTGELFF. The CDR3 DNA follows: TGTGCCAGCAGCACAGACAGGGGGCAGGTCACCGGGGAGCTGTTTTTT. Full variable domain (outside the CDR3, taken from reference TRBV7-6 and TRBJ2-2): GAGVSQSPRYKVTKRGQDVALRCDPISGHVSLYWYRQALGQGPEFLTYFNYEAQQDKSGLPNDRFSAERPEGSISTLTIQRTEQRDSAMYRCASSTDRGQVTGELFFGEGSRLTVL.